Listed below are T cell receptor beta chains from one sample, sequenced in a study of blood T cell repertoires in COVID-19. Using immunoSEQ multiplex PCR, the repertoire was profiled, and TCRdb retains in-frame clones only, with some absent. The table has approximately 190,000 clones, 80% to 95% seen once. The sequencing input was peripheral blood. The receptor source for this set is a man in his fifties or sixties with acute or convalescent COVID-19. Each CDR3 is given with its conserved first and last residue. A D gene is named only where the DNA matches it firmly. Not every row has a clone size; where given, it reads once, few, many or a size class.

CDR3,DNA,V,length,D,size,J
CSVGAGRPPGEQYF,TGCAGCGTTGGAGCAGGGCGGCCCCCTGGGGAGCAGTACTTC,TRBV29-1,14,-,-,TRBJ2-7
CASSPRTASNTIYF,TGTGCCAGCAGCCCTCGGACAGCGTCGAACACCATATATTTT,TRBV9,14,-,-,TRBJ1-3
CASSQGASGAYTQYF,TGTGCCAGCAGCCAAGGGGCTAGCGGGGCCTATACGCAGTATTTT,TRBV14,15,TRBD2,-,TRBJ2-3
CAISESPLVGTQYF,TGTGCCATCAGTGAGTCCCCGCTAGTCGGGACCCAGTACTTC,TRBV10-3,14,-,-,TRBJ2-5
CASSINLRGSYEQYF,TGTGCCAGTAGTATTAACCTGCGCGGATCCTACGAGCAGTACTTC,TRBV19,15,-,-,TRBJ2-7
CASSSIGGRNTEAFF,TGTGCCAGCAGCTCAATAGGGGGCCGAAACACTGAAGCTTTCTTT,TRBV5-4,15,TRBD1,-,TRBJ1-1
CASSEGTYQETQYF,TGTGCCAGCAGTGAGGGGACATACCAAGAGACCCAGTACTTC,TRBV2,14,-,-,TRBJ2-5
CASSSTGGARGYTF,TGCGCCAGCAGCTCGACAGGGGGCGCGAGAGGCTACACCTTC,TRBV5-1,14,TRBD1,-,TRBJ1-2
CASSYTTGLANEQFF,TGTGCCAGCAGTTACACCACAGGGCTGGCCAATGAGCAGTTCTTC,TRBV6-5,15,-,-,TRBJ2-1
CASRYSYTEAFF,TGTGCCAGCCGTTATTCTTACACTGAAGCTTTCTTT,TRBV28,12,-,-,TRBJ1-1
CASSDTQGSYSNQPQHF,TGTGCCAGCAGTGACACCCAGGGTTCTTATAGCAATCAGCCCCAGCATTTT,TRBV6-1,17,-,-,TRBJ1-5
CASSPRQATNEKLFF,TGTGCCAGCAGCCCCCGACAAGCAACTAATGAAAAACTGTTTTTT,TRBV7-9,15,-,-,TRBJ1-4
CASSVARLAGGNEQFF,TGTGCCAGCAGCGTAGCAAGACTAGCGGGAGGGAATGAGCAGTTCTTC,TRBV9,16,TRBD2,-,TRBJ2-1
CASSRAGGLNEQFF,TGTGCCAGCAGTAGAGCGGGGGGGTTGAATGAGCAGTTCTTC,TRBV28,14,TRBD2,-,TRBJ2-1
CASSSGVGNTIYF,TGTGCCAGCAGCTCAGGGGTTGGAAACACCATATATTTT,TRBV28,13,-,-,TRBJ1-3
CASSKDRGMVTEAFF,TGTGCCAGCAGCAAGGACAGGGGGATGGTCACTGAAGCTTTCTTT,TRBV7-8,15,TRBD1,-,TRBJ1-1
CASSPRGRGAESFHGYTF,TGTGCCAGCAGTCCCCGGGGGAGGGGGGCGGAATCCTTCCATGGCTACACCTTC,TRBV27,18,-,-,TRBJ1-2
CASSEKVQGNQPQHF,TGTGCCAGCAGTGAAAAGGTTCAGGGGAATCAGCCCCAGCATTTT,TRBV2,15,-,-,TRBJ1-5
CASSLGQLNTGELFF,TGTGCCAGCAGCCTAGGACAGCTGAACACCGGGGAGCTGTTTTTT,TRBV7-2,15,-,-,TRBJ2-2
CASSLGTGRYEQYF,TGTGCCAGCAGCCTGGGGACAGGGAGGTACGAGCAGTACTTC,TRBV9,14,TRBD1,-,TRBJ2-7
CASSFQWGQETYEQYF,TGTGCCAGCAGTTTCCAATGGGGACAGGAGACCTACGAGCAGTACTTC,TRBV27,16,TRBD1,-,TRBJ2-7
CASSGYPTEQYF,TGTGCCAGCAGCGGTTATCCCACCGAGCAGTACTTC,TRBV2,12,-,-,TRBJ2-7
CSVGPGTGTSGNTIYF,TGCAGCGTTGGACCCGGGACAGGAACCTCTGGAAACACCATATATTTT,TRBV29-1,16,TRBD1,-,TRBJ1-3
CASSLVQRNTEAFF,TGTGCCAGCAGCTTGGTACAGAGGAACACTGAAGCTTTCTTT,TRBV5-6,14,-,-,TRBJ1-1
CASSIPYVGELFF,TGTGCCAGTAGTATACCCTATGTCGGGGAGCTGTTTTTT,TRBV19,13,-,-,TRBJ2-2
CASSQADQPQHF,TGTGCCAGCAGCCAAGCTGATCAGCCCCAGCATTTT,TRBV3-1/TRBV3-2,12,-,-,TRBJ1-5
CASSPQGLGNTIYF,TGTGCCAGCAGCCCGCAGGGGTTGGGAAACACCATATATTTT,TRBV3-1/TRBV3-2,14,-,-,TRBJ1-3
CASSITGTGSLMAFF,TGTGCCAGTAGTATAACCGGGACAGGGTCACTCATGGCTTTCTTT,TRBV19,15,TRBD1,few,TRBJ1-1
CASSYSRGTPSPLHF,TGTGCCAGCAGTTACTCCCGGGGAACCCCTTCACCCCTCCACTTT,TRBV6-5,15,-,-,TRBJ1-6
CASSMVGSTDTQYF,TGTGCCAGTAGTATGGTGGGCTCCACAGATACGCAGTATTTT,TRBV19,14,-,-,TRBJ2-3
CATSDGDRAYGYTF,TGTGCCACCAGTGACGGGGACAGGGCCTATGGCTACACCTTC,TRBV24-1,14,TRBD1,few,TRBJ1-2
CASSLRDRVNYGYTF,TGTGCCAGCAGTTTACGGGACAGGGTTAACTATGGCTACACCTTC,TRBV28,15,TRBD1,-,TRBJ1-2
CASSLARTGYYEQYF,TGTGCCAGCAGCCTCGCCAGGACAGGGTACTACGAGCAGTACTTC,TRBV7-2,15,TRBD1,-,TRBJ2-7
CASSVSSGGGAPYNEQFF,TGTGCCAGCAGCGTAAGTTCCGGCGGGGGGGCCCCGTACAATGAGCAGTTCTTC,TRBV9,18,TRBD2,-,TRBJ2-1
CASSLASGGQETQYF,TGCGCCAGCAGCTTGGCTAGCGGGGGACAAGAGACCCAGTACTTC,TRBV5-1,15,TRBD2,-,TRBJ2-5
CASPGQQRNGAFF,TGTGCCAGTCCGGGACAGCAAAGAAACGGAGCTTTCTTT,TRBV28,13,TRBD1,once,TRBJ1-1
CASSTGGRNTIYF,TGTGCCAGCAGCACAGGGGGTCGAAACACCATATATTTT,TRBV6-5,13,TRBD1,-,TRBJ1-3
CAWRPGTGGRKSSNQPQHF,TGTGCCTGGAGGCCCGGGACAGGGGGCAGAAAATCCTCAAATCAGCCCCAGCATTTT,TRBV30,19,TRBD1,-,TRBJ1-5
CASSIGRDRQNTEAFF,TGTGCCAGTAGTATAGGAAGGGACAGGCAGAACACTGAAGCTTTCTTT,TRBV19,16,TRBD1,-,TRBJ1-1
CASSSDRLRGGYTF,TGTGCCAGTAGTTCCGACAGGCTCCGGGGAGGCTACACCTTC,TRBV19,14,-,-,TRBJ1-2
CASTEGRLAPRYF,TGTGCCAGCACCGAGGGGAGGTTGGCTCCTCGGTATTTT,TRBV2,13,-,-,TRBJ2-3
CASSYRGIYEQYF,TGTGCCAGCAGCTACCGCGGGATCTACGAGCAGTACTTC,TRBV5-8,13,-,-,TRBJ2-7
CASSQEPAGGKETQYF,TGTGCCAGCAGCCAAGAGCCAGCGGGGGGGAAAGAGACCCAGTACTTC,TRBV3-1/TRBV3-2,16,TRBD2,-,TRBJ2-5
CASSLPVETQYF,TGTGCCAGCAGTTTACCAGTGGAGACCCAGTACTTC,TRBV28,12,-,-,TRBJ2-5
CASSLGGAPYEQYF,TGTGCCAGCAGTTTAGGAGGGGCTCCCTACGAGCAGTACTTC,TRBV27,14,-,-,TRBJ2-7
CASSSRTSGGVETQYF,TGTGCCAGCAGCTCCAGGACTAGCGGGGGGGTAGAGACCCAGTACTTC,TRBV5-4,16,TRBD2,-,TRBJ2-5
CATSRDRGYGYTF,TGTGCCACCAGCAGAGACAGGGGTTATGGCTACACCTTC,TRBV15,13,-,-,TRBJ1-2
CASSLRGWQPQHF,TGTGCCAGCAGTCTCCGGGGTTGGCAGCCCCAGCATTTT,TRBV28,13,-,-,TRBJ1-5
CASSLGGEGATEAFF,TGTGCCAGCAGTTTGGGAGGGGAAGGGGCCACTGAAGCTTTCTTT,TRBV28,15,-,-,TRBJ1-1
CASSRDWEETQYF,TGTGCCAGCAGCCGGGACTGGGAAGAGACCCAGTACTTC,TRBV5-6,13,-,-,TRBJ2-5
CASSLSIQYRDYGYTF,TGTGCCAGCAGTTTATCTATACAGTACAGAGACTATGGCTACACCTTC,TRBV28,16,-,-,TRBJ1-2
CASERGNSNEAFF,TGTGCCAGCGAAAGAGGGAATTCTAATGAAGCTTTCTTT,TRBV28,13,-,once,TRBJ1-1